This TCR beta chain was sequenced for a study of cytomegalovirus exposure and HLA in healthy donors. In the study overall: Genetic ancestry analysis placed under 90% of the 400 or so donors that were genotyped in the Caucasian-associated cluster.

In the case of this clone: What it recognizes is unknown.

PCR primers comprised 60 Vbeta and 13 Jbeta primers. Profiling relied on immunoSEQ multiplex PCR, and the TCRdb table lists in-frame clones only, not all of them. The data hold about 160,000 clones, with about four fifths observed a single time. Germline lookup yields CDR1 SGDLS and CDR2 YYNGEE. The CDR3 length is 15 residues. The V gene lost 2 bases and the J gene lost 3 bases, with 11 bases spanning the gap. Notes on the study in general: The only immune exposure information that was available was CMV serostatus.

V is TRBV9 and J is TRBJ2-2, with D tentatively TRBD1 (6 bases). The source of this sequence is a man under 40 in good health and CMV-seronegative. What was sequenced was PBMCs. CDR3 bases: TGTGCCAGCAGCGTCGGGACACACTACACCGGGGAGCTGTTTTTT. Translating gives CASSVGTHYTGELFF. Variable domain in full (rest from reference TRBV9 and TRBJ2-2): DSGVTQTPKHLITATGQRVTLRCSPRSGDLSVYWYQQSLDQGLQFLIQYYNGEERAKGNILERFSAQQFPDLHSELNLSSLELGDSALYFCASSVGTHYTGELFFGEGSRLTVL.